The entry that follows covers one T cell receptor (beta chain) sequence. How the authors handled the data: Estimates of nucleated cell counts were drawn from the amplification of reference gene primers. Assay: immunoSEQ multiplex PCR; the TCRdb copy retains only in-frame clones and omits some. The V and J calls and clone size were taken over from that table, and D and trimming were inferred from the DNA. Among more than 300,000 clones listed, approximately 91% were seen once. The data belong to a study of blood T cell repertoires in COVID-19. Study-wide context: From T cells, B-cell-depleted T cells, or PBMCs came the material, which was cDNA or gDNA.

Germline lookup yields CDR1 SGHRS and CDR2 YFSETQ. V trimming: 3 bases; J trimming: 5 bases; junction bases outside the gene matches: 2. The CDR3 length is 14 residues. The source is a woman aged 70-85 years with COVID-19, enrolled during active disease. The sample comprised peripheral blood. The chain links TRBV5-1 to TRBJ1-1, with TRBD1 matching 12 bases. The CDR3 region has the DNA TGCGCCAGCAGCTCGGGACAGGGGGCAACTGAAGCTTTCTTT. Its translation is CASSSGQGATEAFF. The entire variable domain, with the rest obtained from reference TRBV5-1 and TRBJ1-1, is as follows: KAGVTQTPRYLIKTRGQQVTLSCSPISGHRSVSWYQQTPGQGLQFLFEYFSETQRNKGNFPGRFSGRQFSNSRSEMNVSTLELGDSALYLCASSSGQGATEAFFGQGTRLTVV.